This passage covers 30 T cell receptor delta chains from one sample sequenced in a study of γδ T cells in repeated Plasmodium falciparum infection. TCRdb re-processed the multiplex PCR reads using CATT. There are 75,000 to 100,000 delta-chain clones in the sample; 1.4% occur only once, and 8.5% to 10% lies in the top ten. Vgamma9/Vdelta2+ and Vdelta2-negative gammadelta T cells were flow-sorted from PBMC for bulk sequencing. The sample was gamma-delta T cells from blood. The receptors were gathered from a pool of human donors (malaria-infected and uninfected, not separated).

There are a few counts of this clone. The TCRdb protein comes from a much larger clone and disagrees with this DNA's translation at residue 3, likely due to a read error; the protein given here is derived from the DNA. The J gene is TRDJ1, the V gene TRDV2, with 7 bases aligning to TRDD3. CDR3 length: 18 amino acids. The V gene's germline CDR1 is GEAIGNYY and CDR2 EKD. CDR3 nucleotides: TGTGCCTATGACTCTTTGGGGGACGTAACTCTGTACACCGATAAACTCATCTTT. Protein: CAYDSLGDVTLYTDKLIF.

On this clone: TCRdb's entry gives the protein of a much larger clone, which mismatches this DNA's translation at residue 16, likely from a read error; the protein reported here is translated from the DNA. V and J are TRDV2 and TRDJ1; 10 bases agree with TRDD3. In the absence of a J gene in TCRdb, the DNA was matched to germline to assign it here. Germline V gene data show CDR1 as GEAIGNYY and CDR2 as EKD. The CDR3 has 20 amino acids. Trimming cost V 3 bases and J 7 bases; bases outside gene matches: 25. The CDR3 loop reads CACDPISGGGIRELAGKLIF. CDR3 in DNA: TGTGCCTGTGACCCAATCAGCGGCGGGGGGATACGCGAATTGGCCGGTAAACTCATCTTT.

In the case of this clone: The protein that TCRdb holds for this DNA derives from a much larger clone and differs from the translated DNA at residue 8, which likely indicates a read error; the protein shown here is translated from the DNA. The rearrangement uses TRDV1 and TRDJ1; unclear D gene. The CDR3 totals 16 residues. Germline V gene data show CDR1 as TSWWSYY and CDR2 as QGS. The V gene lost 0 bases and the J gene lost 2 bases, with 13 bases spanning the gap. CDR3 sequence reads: CALGELPWITTDKLIF. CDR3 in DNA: TGTGCTCTTGGGGAACTACCGTGGATTACTACCGATAAACTCATCTTT.

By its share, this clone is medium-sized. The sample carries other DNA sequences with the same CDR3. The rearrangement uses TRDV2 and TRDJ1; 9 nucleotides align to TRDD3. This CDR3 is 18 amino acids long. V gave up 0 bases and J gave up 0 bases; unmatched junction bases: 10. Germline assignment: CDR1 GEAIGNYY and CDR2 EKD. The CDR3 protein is CACDTVAEGIRHTDKLIF. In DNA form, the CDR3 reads TGTGCCTGTGACACCGTGGCCGAGGGGATACGGCACACCGATAAACTCATCTTT.

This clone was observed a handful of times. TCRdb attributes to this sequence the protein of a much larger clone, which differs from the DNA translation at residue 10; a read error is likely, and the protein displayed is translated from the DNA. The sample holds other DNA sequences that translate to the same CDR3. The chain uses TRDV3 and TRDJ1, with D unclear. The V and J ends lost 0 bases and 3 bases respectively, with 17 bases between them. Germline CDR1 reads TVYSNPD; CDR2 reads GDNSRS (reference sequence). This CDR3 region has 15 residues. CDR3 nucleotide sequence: TGTGCCTTTAGTCCCTCAAATTGGTACGCCGATAAACTCATCTTT. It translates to CAFSPSNWYADKLIF.

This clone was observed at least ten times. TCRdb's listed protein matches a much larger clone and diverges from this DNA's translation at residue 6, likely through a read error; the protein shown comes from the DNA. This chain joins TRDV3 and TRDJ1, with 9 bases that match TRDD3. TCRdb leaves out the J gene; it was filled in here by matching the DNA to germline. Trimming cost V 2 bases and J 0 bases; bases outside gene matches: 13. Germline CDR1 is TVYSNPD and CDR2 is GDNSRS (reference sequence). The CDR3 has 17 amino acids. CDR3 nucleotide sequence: TGTGCCTTTCCAGATGCTGGGGGATCGTCCTACACCGATAAACTCATCTTT. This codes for CAFPDAGGSSYTDKLIF.

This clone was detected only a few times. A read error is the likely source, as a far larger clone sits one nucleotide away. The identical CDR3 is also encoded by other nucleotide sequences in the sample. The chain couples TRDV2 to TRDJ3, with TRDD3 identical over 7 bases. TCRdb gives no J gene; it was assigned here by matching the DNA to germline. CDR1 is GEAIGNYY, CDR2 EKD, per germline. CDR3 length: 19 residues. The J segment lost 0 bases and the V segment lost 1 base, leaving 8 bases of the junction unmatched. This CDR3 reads CACDTGGFGSSWDTRQMFF. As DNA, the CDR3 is TGTGCCTGTGACACGGGGGGATTCGGGAGCTCCTGGGACACCCGACAGATGTTTTTC.

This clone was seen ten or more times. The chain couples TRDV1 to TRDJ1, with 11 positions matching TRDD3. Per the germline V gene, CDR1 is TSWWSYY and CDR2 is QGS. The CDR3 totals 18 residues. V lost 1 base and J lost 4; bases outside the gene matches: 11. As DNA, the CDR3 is TGTGCTCTTGGGGAACGCCCATACTGGGGGATAGTCCTCGATAAACTCATCTTT. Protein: CALGERPYWGIVLDKLIF.

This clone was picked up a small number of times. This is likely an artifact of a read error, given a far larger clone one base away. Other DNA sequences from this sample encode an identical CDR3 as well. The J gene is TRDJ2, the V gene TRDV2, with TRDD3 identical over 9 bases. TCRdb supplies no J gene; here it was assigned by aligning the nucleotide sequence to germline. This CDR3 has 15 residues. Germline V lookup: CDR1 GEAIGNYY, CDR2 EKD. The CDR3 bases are TGCGCCTGTGACACCGGGGATACGGTGACAGCACAACTCTTCTTT. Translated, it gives CACDTGDTVTAQLFF.

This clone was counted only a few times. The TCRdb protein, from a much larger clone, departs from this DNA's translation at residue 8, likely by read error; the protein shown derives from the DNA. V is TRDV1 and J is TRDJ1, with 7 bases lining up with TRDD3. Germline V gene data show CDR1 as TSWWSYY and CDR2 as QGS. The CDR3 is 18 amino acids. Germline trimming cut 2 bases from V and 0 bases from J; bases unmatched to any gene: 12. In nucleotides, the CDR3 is TGTGCTCTTGGGGAAGAACCAGCGGTGGGGGAGTACACCGATAAACTCATCTTT. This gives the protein CALGEEPAVGEYTDKLIF.

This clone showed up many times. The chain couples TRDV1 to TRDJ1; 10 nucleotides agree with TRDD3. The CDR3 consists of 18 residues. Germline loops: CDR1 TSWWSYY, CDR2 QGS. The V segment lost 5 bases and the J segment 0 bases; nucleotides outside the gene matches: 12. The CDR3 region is CALGMAPGGYGYTDKLIF. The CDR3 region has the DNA TGTGCTCTTGGGATGGCACCCGGGGGATACGGGTACACCGATAAACTCATCTTT.

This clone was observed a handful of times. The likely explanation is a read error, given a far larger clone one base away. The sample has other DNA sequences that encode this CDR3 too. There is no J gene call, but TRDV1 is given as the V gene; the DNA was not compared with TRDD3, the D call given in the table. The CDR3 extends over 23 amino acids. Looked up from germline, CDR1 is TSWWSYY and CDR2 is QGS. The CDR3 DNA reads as TGTGCTCTTGGGGAACTTCCATTACTTTCGAACCCTTGGGGATCCCATTACACCGATAAGCTCATCTTT. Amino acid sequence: CALGELPLLSNPWGSHYTDKLIF.

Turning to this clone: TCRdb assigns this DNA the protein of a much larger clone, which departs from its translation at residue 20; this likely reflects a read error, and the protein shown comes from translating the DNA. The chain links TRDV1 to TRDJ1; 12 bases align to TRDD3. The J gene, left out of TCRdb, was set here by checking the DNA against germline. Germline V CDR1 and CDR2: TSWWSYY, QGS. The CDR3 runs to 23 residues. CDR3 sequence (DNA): TGTGCTCTTGGGAGAAGGGTAGTTACCCGAAAACTGGGGGATACTCCCAGTACCGATAGACTCATCTTT. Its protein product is CALGRRVVTRKLGDTPSTDRLIF.

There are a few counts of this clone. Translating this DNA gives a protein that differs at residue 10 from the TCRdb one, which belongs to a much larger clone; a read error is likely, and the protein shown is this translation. This CDR3 reads CALGEPSYTGKLIF. The CDR3 DNA sequence: TGTGCTCTTGGGGAACCTTCGTACACCGGTAAACTCATCTTT. The V gene is TRDV1, the J gene TRDJ1; D remains unclear. CDR1 and CDR2 (germline): TSWWSYY, QGS. This CDR3 spans 14 amino acids.

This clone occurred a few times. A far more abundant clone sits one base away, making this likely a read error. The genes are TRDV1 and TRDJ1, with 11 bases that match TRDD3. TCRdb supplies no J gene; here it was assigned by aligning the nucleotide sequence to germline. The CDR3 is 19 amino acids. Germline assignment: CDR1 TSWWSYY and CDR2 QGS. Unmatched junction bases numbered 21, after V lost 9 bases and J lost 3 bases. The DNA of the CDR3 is TGTGCTCTAGGGACCCTCGTTCCTACGGTTGGGGGATACGCCGATAAACTCATCTTT. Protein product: CALGTLVPTVGGYADKLIF.

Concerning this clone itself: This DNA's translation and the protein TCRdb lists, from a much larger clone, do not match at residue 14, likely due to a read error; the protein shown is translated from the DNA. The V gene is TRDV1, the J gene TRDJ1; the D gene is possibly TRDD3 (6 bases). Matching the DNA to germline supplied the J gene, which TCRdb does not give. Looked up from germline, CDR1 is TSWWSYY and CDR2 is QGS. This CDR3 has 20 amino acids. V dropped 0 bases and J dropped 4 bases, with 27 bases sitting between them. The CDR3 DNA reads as TGTGCTCTTGGGGAACTGAGAGCGCCTACTGTGGTGGGGGGTGTCGATAAACTCATCTTT. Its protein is CALGELRAPTVVGGVDKLIF.

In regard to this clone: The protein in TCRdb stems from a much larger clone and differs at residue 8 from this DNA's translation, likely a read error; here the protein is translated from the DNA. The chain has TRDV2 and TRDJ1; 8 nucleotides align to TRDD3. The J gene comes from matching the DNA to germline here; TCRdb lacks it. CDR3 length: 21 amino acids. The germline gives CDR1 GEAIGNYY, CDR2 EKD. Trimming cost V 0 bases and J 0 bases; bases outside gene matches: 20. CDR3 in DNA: TGTGCCTGTGACACCCGGCCTCCGTACGTACTGGGGGCCTCGTACACCGATAAACTCATCTTT. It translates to CACDTRPPYVLGASYTDKLIF.

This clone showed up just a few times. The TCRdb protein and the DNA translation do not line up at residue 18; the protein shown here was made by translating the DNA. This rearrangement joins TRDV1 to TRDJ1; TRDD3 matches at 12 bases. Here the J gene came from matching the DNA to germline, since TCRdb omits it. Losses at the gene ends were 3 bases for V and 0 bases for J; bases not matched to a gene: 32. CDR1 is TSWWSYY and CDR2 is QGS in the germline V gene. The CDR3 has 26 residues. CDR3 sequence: CALGDLHSPYWGILGTESKYTDKLIF. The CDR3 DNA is TGTGCTCTTGGGGATCTCCACTCACCGTACTGGGGGATACTAGGCACCGAGTCAAAGTACACCGATAAACTCATCTTT.

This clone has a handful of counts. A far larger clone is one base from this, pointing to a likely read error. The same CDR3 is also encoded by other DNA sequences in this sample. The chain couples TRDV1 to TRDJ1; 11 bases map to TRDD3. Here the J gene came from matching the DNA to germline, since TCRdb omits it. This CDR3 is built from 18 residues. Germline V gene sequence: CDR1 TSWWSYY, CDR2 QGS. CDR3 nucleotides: TGTGCTCTTTGGGAGCCCGGCTTACTGGGGGATAAAACCGATAAACTCATCTTT. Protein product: CALWEPGLLGDKTDKLIF.

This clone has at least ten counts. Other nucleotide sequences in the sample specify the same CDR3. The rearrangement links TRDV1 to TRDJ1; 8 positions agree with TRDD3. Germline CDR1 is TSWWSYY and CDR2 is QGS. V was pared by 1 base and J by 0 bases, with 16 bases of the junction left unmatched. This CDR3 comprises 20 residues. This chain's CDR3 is CALGERGYAGDKGYTDKLIF. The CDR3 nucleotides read TGTGCTCTTGGGGAACGAGGCTACGCGGGGGATAAAGGGTACACCGATAAACTCATCTTT.

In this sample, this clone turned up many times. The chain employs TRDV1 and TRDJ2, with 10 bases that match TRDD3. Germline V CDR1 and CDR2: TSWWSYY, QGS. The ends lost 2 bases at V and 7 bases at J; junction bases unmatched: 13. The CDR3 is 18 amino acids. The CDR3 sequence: CALGEGTTIWGIKAQLFF. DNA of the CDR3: TGTGCTCTTGGGGAAGGCACCACAATCTGGGGGATAAAAGCACAACTCTTCTTT.

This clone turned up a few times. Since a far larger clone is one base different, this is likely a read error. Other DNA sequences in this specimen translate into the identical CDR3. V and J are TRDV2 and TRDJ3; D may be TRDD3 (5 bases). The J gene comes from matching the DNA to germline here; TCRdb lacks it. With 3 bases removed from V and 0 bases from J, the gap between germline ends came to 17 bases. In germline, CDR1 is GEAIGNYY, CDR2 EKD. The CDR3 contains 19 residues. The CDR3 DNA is TGTGCCTGTGACCGGAGGGGGTACGCCCGCTCCTGGGACACCCGACAGATGTTTTTC. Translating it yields CACDRRGYARSWDTRQMFF.

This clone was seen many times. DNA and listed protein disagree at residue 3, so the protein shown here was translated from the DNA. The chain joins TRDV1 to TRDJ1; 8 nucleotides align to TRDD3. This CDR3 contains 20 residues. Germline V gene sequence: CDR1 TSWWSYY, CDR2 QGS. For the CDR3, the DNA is TGTGCTCCTGGGGAACTAAATCCCAACTACTGGGGGTGGAGAACCGATAAACACATCTTT. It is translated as CAPGELNPNYWGWRTDKHIF.

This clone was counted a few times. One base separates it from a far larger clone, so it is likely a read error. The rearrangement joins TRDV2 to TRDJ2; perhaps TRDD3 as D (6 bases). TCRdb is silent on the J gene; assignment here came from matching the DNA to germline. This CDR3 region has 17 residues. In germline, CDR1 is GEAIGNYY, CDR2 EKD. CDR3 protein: CACDPVGGKSLTAQLFF. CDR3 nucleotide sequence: TGTGCCTGTGACCCCGTGGGGGGGAAATCTTTGACGGCACAACTCTTCTTT.

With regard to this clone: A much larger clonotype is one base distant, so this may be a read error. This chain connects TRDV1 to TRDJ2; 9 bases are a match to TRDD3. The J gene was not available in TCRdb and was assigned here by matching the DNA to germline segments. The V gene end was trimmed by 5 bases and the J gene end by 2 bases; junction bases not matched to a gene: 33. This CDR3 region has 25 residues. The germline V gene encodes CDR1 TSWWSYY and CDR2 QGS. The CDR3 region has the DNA TGTGCTCTTGGGCCCTACTACCCGGGGTTAGTCCCGTTTATAACTGGGGGAGCCTTGACAGCACAACTCTTCTTT. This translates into CALGPYYPGLVPFITGGALTAQLFF.

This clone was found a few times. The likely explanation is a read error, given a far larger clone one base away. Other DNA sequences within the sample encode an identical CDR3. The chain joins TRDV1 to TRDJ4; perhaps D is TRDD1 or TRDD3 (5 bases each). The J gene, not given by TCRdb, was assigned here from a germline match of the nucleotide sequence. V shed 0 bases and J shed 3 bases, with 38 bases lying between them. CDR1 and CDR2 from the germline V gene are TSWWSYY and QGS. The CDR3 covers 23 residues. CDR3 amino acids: CALGELISSPIYEIWDLTGPLIF. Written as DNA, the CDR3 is TGTGCTCTTGGGGAACTAATTAGTAGCCCAATATACGAAATCTGGGACTTGACGGGACCCCTGATCTTT.

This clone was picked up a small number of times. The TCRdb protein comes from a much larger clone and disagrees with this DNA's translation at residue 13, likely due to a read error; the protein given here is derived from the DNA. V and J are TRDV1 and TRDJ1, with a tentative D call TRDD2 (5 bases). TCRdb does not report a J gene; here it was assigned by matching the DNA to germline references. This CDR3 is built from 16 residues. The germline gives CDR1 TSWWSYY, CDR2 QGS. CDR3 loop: CALGESPSSSTDELIF. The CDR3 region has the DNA TGTGCTCTTGGGGAATCACCTTCTTCGTCTACCGATGAACTCATCTTT.

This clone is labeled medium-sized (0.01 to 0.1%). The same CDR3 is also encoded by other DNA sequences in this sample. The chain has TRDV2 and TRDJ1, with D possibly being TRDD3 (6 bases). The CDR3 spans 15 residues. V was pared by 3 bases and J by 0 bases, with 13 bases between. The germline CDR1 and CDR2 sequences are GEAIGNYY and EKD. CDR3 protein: CACDVLGVYTDKLIF. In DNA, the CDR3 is TGTGCCTGTGACGTACTGGGAGTTTACACCGATAAACTCATCTTT.

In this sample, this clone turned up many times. DNA of the CDR3: TGTGCTCTTGGGGCCCGGGACTTCCTTTACTCGTACTGGGGGATACTAGGCGATAAACTCATCTTT. Its translation: CALGARDFLYSYWGILGDKLIF. The rearrangement uses TRDV1 and TRDJ1; 12 bases line up with TRDD3. TCRdb records no J gene; here it was assigned by comparing the DNA to germline. V lost 4 bases, J lost 4 bases, and 25 bases stayed unmatched. The CDR3 is made up of 22 amino acids. The V gene's germline CDR1 is TSWWSYY and CDR2 QGS.

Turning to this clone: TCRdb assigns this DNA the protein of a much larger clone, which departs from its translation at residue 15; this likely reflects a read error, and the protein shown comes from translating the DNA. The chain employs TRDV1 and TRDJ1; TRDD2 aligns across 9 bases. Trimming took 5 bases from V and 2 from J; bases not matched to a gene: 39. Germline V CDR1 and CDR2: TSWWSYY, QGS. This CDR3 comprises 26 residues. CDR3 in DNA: TGTGCTCTTGGGAACAACCCGCCTTCCTACCTAATCTGGGGGGTACGCGAGAATGGGGAAACCGATAAACTCATCTTT. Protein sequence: CALGNNPPSYLIWGVRENGETDKLIF.